The rows below give T cell receptor beta chains drawn from one sample of a study of cytomegalovirus exposure and HLA in healthy donors. Repertoires were generated with immunoSEQ multiplex PCR, while TCRdb's copy carries only in-frame clones and drops some. The table has roughly 150,000 clones, around four fifths seen once. Sample: PBMCs. The receptors here all came from a male donor in good health and CMV-seronegative. The CDR3 runs from the conserved cysteine through the conserved F or W. D genes are given only for firm matches. Only some rows state a clone size, as once, few, many or a class for expanded clones.

size,V,D,J,DNA,CDR3
.,TRBV5-5,TRBD2,TRBJ2-7,TGTGCCAGCAGCGCTTTGGGCCGAGAGCGGGGATACTCCTACGAGCAGTACTTC,CASSALGRERGYSYEQYF
.,TRBV5-1,TRBD1,TRBJ1-6,TGCGCCAGCAGCTCGGACGGACAGGGAAATTCACCCCTCCACTTT,CASSSDGQGNSPLHF
.,TRBV6-5,.,TRBJ1-1,TGTGCCAGCAGCCTCACTCACAGGGACACTGAAGCTTTCTTT,CASSLTHRDTEAFF
.,TRBV6-5,.,TRBJ2-7,TGTGCCAGCAGTAACAATCCGGGACATACCTACGAGCAGTACTTC,CASSNNPGHTYEQYF
.,TRBV18,.,TRBJ1-3,TGTGCCAGCTCCCCATACGGCTCTGGAAACACCATATATTTT,CASSPYGSGNTIYF
.,TRBV19,TRBD1,TRBJ2-7,TGTGCCAGTAGTCCGGGACAGGGAAGTGGCGAGCAGTACTTC,CASSPGQGSGEQYF
.,TRBV10-3,TRBD2,TRBJ2-3,TGTGCCATCAGTGAGAACTCGGGGGGGGCTTTCGGCACAGATACGCAGTATTTT,CAISENSGGAFGTDTQYF
once,TRBV7-2,.,TRBJ2-3,TGTGCCAGCAGCCAACAGGTGAAAGGCACAGATACGCAGTATTTT,CASSQQVKGTDTQYF
.,TRBV29-1,TRBD2,TRBJ2-5,TGCAGCGTTGTTGTAGCGGGGGGTCAGGAGACCCAGTACTTC,CSVVVAGGQETQYF
.,TRBV6-6,TRBD1,TRBJ1-2,TGTGCCAGCTTTAGGGGGCTGGGAGTCAACTATGGCTACACCTTC,CASFRGLGVNYGYTF
.,TRBV7-9,.,TRBJ1-1,TGTTCCAGCAGCTCCACCGTAGGGGTGGCTTTCTTT,CSSSSTVGVAFF
.,TRBV19,TRBD2,TRBJ2-1,TGTGCCAGTATGGTCGCTAGCGGCAACAATGAGCAGTTCTTC,CASMVASGNNEQFF
few,TRBV29-1,.,TRBJ2-7,TGCAGCGCCAGATCGGACACCGATCTGGAGAACTTC,CSARSDTDLENF
once,TRBV19,TRBD2,TRBJ2-4,TGTGCCAGTAGTAGGGGGGACGTCGGGGGGAACATTCAGTACTTC,CASSRGDVGGNIQYF
.,TRBV29-1,.,TRBJ2-4,TGCAGCGTTGCCGTCCAAAACATTCAGTACTTC,CSVAVQNIQYF
.,TRBV7-6,TRBD2,TRBJ2-7,TGTGCCAGCAGCTTAGAACGCGGGAGCTCCTACGAGCAGTACTTC,CASSLERGSSYEQYF
.,TRBV5-4,TRBD2,TRBJ2-5,TGTGCCAGCAGCTTGGGTGGCGGGGGAGGAGAGACCCAGTACTTC,CASSLGGGGGETQYF
.,TRBV28,TRBD1,TRBJ1-4,TGTGCCAGCAGTTCCGCCGGGACAGTTAATGAAAAACTGTTTTTT,CASSSAGTVNEKLFF
.,TRBV7-2,.,TRBJ1-6,TGTGCCAGCAGCACCCGAGGTGGGCAGGGAATCGATTCACCCCTCCACTTT,CASSTRGGQGIDSPLHF
.,TRBV6-6,.,TRBJ1-5,TGTGCCAGCAACCCAATAGAAAATAGCAATCAGCCCCAGCATTTT,CASNPIENSNQPQHF
few,TRBV4-2,.,TRBJ1-5,TGTGCCAGCAGCCAAGGGACGGAGGCTCAGCCCCAGCATTTT,CASSQGTEAQPQHF
.,TRBV7-6,.,TRBJ2-2,TGTGCCAGCAGCTTTGTAGAGAACACCGGGGAGCTGTTTTTT,CASSFVENTGELFF
.,TRBV18,TRBD1,TRBJ2-1,TGTGCCAGCTCACCACAGGGACAGGCCTACAATGAGCAGTTCTTC,CASSPQGQAYNEQFF
once,TRBV6-5,TRBD1,TRBJ1-4,TGTGCCGGGACAGGGGGACCAAATGAAAAACTGTTTTTT,CAGTGGPNEKLFF
.,TRBV19,.,TRBJ2-7,TGTGCCAGTAGCCAGGGGGGTTCCCACGAGCAGTACTTC,CASSQGGSHEQYF
.,TRBV7-9,.,TRBJ2-2,TGTGCCAGCGGGCCAGGGGAACTTCCTGGCACCGGGGAGCTGTTTTTT,CASGPGELPGTGELFF
.,TRBV6-5,.,TRBJ1-1,TGTGCCAGCAGTTCGGGGGATGAAGCTTTCTTT,CASSSGDEAFF
.,TRBV25-1,.,TRBJ2-7,TGTGCCAGTTCCCTTACGGGCGAGCAGTACTTC,CASSLTGEQYF
.,TRBV30,TRBD2,TRBJ2-3,TGTGCCTGGAGTGTTCAAGTCGTAGCGGGAATCACAGATACGCAGTATTTT,CAWSVQVVAGITDTQYF
once,TRBV6-6,.,TRBJ1-5,TGTGCCAGCAGTTCCCAAGGGGCTCGGCAGCCCCAGCATTTT,CASSSQGARQPQHF
.,TRBV19,TRBD1,TRBJ2-3,TGTGCCAGTAGTATCGGACAGGGAACAGATACGCAGTATTTT,CASSIGQGTDTQYF
.,TRBV27,TRBD1,TRBJ2-2,TGTGCCAGCAGTTCCACAGGGGGATGGAACACCGGGGAGCTGTTTTTT,CASSSTGGWNTGELFF
.,TRBV27,.,TRBJ1-4,TGTGCCAGCTGGCCCAGGACTAATGAAAAACTGTTTTTT,CASWPRTNEKLFF
.,TRBV25-1,TRBD2,TRBJ2-1,TGTGCCAGCAGTACCCTAGCGGGGTACAATGAGCAGTTCTTC,CASSTLAGYNEQFF
.,TRBV27,TRBD1,TRBJ2-7,TGTGCCAGCAGTATCTTGACAGGGGACCACGAGCAGTACTTC,CASSILTGDHEQYF
.,TRBV30,.,TRBJ1-2,TGTGCCTGGAGTGTACGAGGTCTTGGAGCTAACTATGGCTACACCTTC,CAWSVRGLGANYGYTF
.,TRBV5-1,.,TRBJ2-1,TGCGCCAGCAGCTTGGGGATGGGGGCGTCGTACAATGAGCAGTTCTTC,CASSLGMGASYNEQFF
once,TRBV7-8,.,TRBJ2-5,TGTGCCAGCAGCCTCTGGACAGCACATGAAGAGACCCAGTACTTC,CASSLWTAHEETQYF
.,TRBV6-5,TRBD1,TRBJ1-2,TGTGCCAGCAGTTACTCGACAGGGGGCGGCTATGGCTACACCTTC,CASSYSTGGGYGYTF
.,TRBV4-2,TRBD1,TRBJ1-1,TGTGCCAGCAGCCAAGGACAGGGTGCCACTGAAGCTTTCTTT,CASSQGQGATEAFF
.,TRBV28,TRBD1,TRBJ1-2,TGTGCCAGCAGTTACGGGACAGGGTTCTTCTATGGCTACACCTTC,CASSYGTGFFYGYTF
.,TRBV5-1,TRBD2,TRBJ2-3,TGCGCCAGCAGCTCGGGACTAGCGGGAGATACGCAGTATTTT,CASSSGLAGDTQYF
.,TRBV29-1,TRBD1,TRBJ1-1,TGCAGCGACCGGACAGGGAAAACTGAAGCTTTCTTT,CSDRTGKTEAFF
.,TRBV18,TRBD1,TRBJ1-6,TGTGCCAGCTCACTCAGACAGGGCTATTCGGCCTATAATTCACCCCTCCATTTT,CASSLRQGYSAYNSPLHF
.,TRBV5-1,TRBD1,TRBJ1-1,TGCGCCAGCAGCTCGGACAGGGGTCTCGGCGAAGCTTTCTTT,CASSSDRGLGEAFF